This record looks at one T cell receptor beta chain sequence and its context. These data are taken from a study of blood T cell repertoires in COVID-19. Across the whole study: Nucleic acid was either cDNA or gDNA, and it came from T cells, B-cell-depleted T cells, or PBMCs.

After removal of 4 bases from V and 5 bases from J, the junction contained 4 bases not matched to a gene. Germline V gives CDR1 SGHTA, CDR2 FQGNSA. CDR3 size: 14 residues. Assay used: immunoSEQ multiplex PCR; TCRdb lists only in-frame clones, some missing. This sample carries over 150,000 clones, about 86% of them seen once, and the ten largest clones take 0.8% to 1%. The specimen was peripheral blood. The receptor was isolated from a woman between 18 and 29 years old who had recovered from COVID-19. V usage is TRBV7-2 and J usage is TRBJ2-5; TRBD2 aligns across 10 bases. DNA for the CDR3: TGTGCCAGCAGCTCCAGCGGGAGGGGGGAGACCCAGTACTTC. Protein: CASSSSGRGETQYF.